This entry lists 8 T cell receptor beta chains sequenced from one sample in a study of blood T cell repertoires in COVID-19. Sequencing was performed with immunoSEQ multiplex PCR; in TCRdb, only in-frame clones are kept and a portion is missing. Of about 160,000 clones in the sample, 80% to 90% were seen once. The sequenced sample was peripheral blood. The receptors originated from a man between 65 and 79 years old with acute or convalescent COVID-19.

The chain links TRBV19 to TRBJ1-1; D is unresolved. Germline CDR1 is LNHDA and CDR2 is SQIVND (reference sequence). The CDR3 length is 12 residues. Trimming removed 5 bases from V and 10 bases from J, with 14 bases in between. This chain's CDR3 is CASSPSDITAFF. The CDR3 DNA sequence: TGTGCCAGTAGTCCATCCGACATCACAGCTTTCTTT.

This chain uses TRBV5-1 with TRBJ2-5; a weak D match, TRBD1 (6 bases). Trimming removed 0 bases from V and 4 bases from J, with 7 bases in between. Germline CDR1 SGHRS, CDR2 YFSETQ. This CDR3 comprises 13 residues. DNA for the CDR3: TGCGCCAGCAGCTTGGGGGGGCGAGAGACCCAGTACTTC. Translated: CASSLGGRETQYF. Combining the CDR3 with reference TRBV5-1 and TRBJ2-5 gives the whole variable domain KAGVTQTPRYLIKTRGQQVTLSCSPISGHRSVSWYQQTPGQGLQFLFEYFSETQRNKGNFPGRFSGRQFSNSRSEMNVSTLELGDSALYLCASSLGGRETQYFGPGTRLLVL.

This clone appeared a single time. This chain connects TRBV11-2 to TRBJ2-5; 13 nucleotides agree with TRBD2. Germline V gene data show CDR1 as SGHAT and CDR2 as FQNNGV. The trim removed 6 bases at V and 0 bases at J, leaving 1 base unmatched. This CDR3 comprises 15 residues. The CDR3 DNA is TGTGCCAGCAGGACTAGCGGGGGGTACCAAGAGACCCAGTACTTC. Protein: CASRTSGGYQETQYF.

J is TRBJ2-7 and V is TRBV11-2, with 7 bases lining up with TRBD2. The CDR3 runs to 12 residues. CDR1 and CDR2 (germline): SGHAT, FQNNGV. V trimming: 4 bases; J trimming: 5 bases; junction bases outside the gene matches: 2. The CDR3 protein is CASSSTSHEQYF. CDR3 coding DNA: TGTGCCAGCAGCTCGACTAGCCACGAGCAGTACTTC.

The chain recombines TRBV3-1 (or the pseudogene TRBV3-2) with TRBJ2-4; 8 positions agree with TRBD1. This CDR3 has 23 amino acids. V dropped 1 base and J dropped 0; count of bases not matched to a gene: 23. CDR1 and CDR2 (germline): LGHDT, YNNKEL (reference sequence). The CDR3 sequence: CASSQARGLPATLVSLAKNIQYF. CDR3 sequence (DNA): TGTGCCAGCAGCCAAGCCAGGGGGCTTCCCGCTACCTTGGTCTCTTTAGCCAAAAACATTCAGTACTTC.

The chain links TRBV5-1 to TRBJ1-3; the match to TRBD1 covers 9 bases. This CDR3 has 18 amino acids. The junction had 15 bases not matched to a gene; V was cut back by 4 bases and J by 4 bases. The germline V gene has CDR1 SGHRS and CDR2 YFSETQ. DNA for the CDR3: TGCGCCAGCAGCCTTGCCCCCCCGGGACAGGGAACGGGAAACACCATATATTTT. Translated, it gives CASSLAPPGQGTGNTIYF.

There are a few counts of this clone. The V gene is TRBV5-1, the J gene TRBJ2-3; 8 nucleotides align to TRBD2. V lost 7 bases, J lost 2 bases, and 6 bases stayed unmatched. Germline values: CDR1 SGHRS, CDR2 YFSETQ. The CDR3 loop spans 14 amino acids. The CDR3 loop reads CASHTSGFTDTQYF. In nucleotides, the CDR3 is TGCGCCAGCCATACTAGCGGATTCACAGATACGCAGTATTTT.

The rearrangement links TRBV24-1 to TRBJ2-5; 11 nucleotides match TRBD1. The CDR3 length is 13 residues. The V gene end was trimmed by 7 bases and the J gene end by 5 bases; junction bases not matched to a gene: 2. CDR1 is KGHDR and CDR2 is SFDVKD in the germline V gene. This CDR3 is CATRDRGRETQYF. The CDR3 coding sequence is TGTGCCACCAGGGACAGGGGGCGGGAGACCCAGTACTTC.